This T cell receptor (beta chain) was sequenced in a study of blood T cell repertoires in COVID-19. TCRdb keeps only in-frame clones here, not all; method: immunoSEQ multiplex PCR. The top ten clones hold over 10% of a sample with approximately 100,000 clones, about 85% of them seen once. V lost 3 bases to trimming and J lost 3 bases, with 19 bases between them. This CDR3 contains 16 residues. Germline V gives CDR1 SGDLS, CDR2 YYNGEE. The gene calls are TRBV9 and TRBJ2-7; the D gene is possibly TRBD2 (6 bases). This sequence was found in a human donor in a cohort sampled during active COVID-19. Source material: peripheral blood. CDR3 coding DNA: TGTGCCAGCAGCGACCGGGACTCCTCTATCCTCTACGAGCAGTACTTC. Its protein is CASSDRDSSILYEQYF.